This paragraph covers one TCR beta chain sequence. This clone was seen a handful of times. Its cognate antigen has yet to be identified. Base qualities are not recorded, but no much larger clone differs from it by a single base. To prepare the library, the immunoSEQ multiplex PCR assay was applied. In the source study's methods: To diagnose cytomegalovirus status from the catalog of TCR beta chain sequences, a statistical classification framework was built. TCRdb retrieved this table from immuneACCESS and kept in-frame rearrangements only. Not all clones are present; in checked studies, unresolved V genes account for under half, and no reason is known for the remainder. Clone size and the V and J calls come from that table; the DNA yielded D and trimming. In all, the sample holds about 160,000 clones, and roughly nine tenths of those were seen once. The ten top clones hold 5.7% of the sample. The donors belonged to the validation cohort of around 130 subjects, which was separate from the approximately 610-subject first cohort.

The cysteine opens and the phenylalanine closes a CDR3 of 14 amino acids. Just CDR3 DNA is preserved here, 42 bases in frame from base 1. The germline V gene (reference sequence) provides CDR1 MNHNY and CDR2 SVGAGI. V lost 4 bases and J lost 4 bases; the stretch between them is 11 bases long. These data originate in a study of cytomegalovirus exposure and HLA in healthy donors (dated by TCRdb to the late 2010s). Study-level background: The 500 to 800 repertoires of the first cohort and the 120 validation repertoires were produced on the same platform, according to a later analysis. The study was designed to test whether signatures of past pathogen exposure could be identified by cataloging public T cell receptors. Besides the first cohort of approximately 670 subjects, a separate validation cohort made up of 120 different subjects was used. To predict cytomegalovirus infection status, the study brought together high-throughput TCR immunosequencing, statistical association of individual TCRs with disease status, and machine learning. The paper as a whole reports these results and caveats: The authors suggested that the approach could potentially be generalized to other disease states and immunological phenotypes. Across donors, most TCR sequences were observed very rarely, whereas some public TCRs were present in many individuals. Subsequent analysis determined that TCRs grouped into clusters in the first cohort also showed a tendency toward co-occurrence across the roughly 120 validation repertoires, and approximately 94% of cluster scores exceeded 0. Cytomegalovirus status was reported to be diagnosed by the classifier with high specificity and sensitivity in both the original and validation cohorts. In the study, about 150 TCR beta chains were listed as associated with cytomegalovirus. A later analysis lacked HLA typing for the validation cohort, so it scored co-occurrence in that cohort across all 130 or so repertoires. A few of the identified cytomegalovirus-associated TCR beta chains were confirmed in vitro to be specific for cytomegalovirus antigens.

Sequencing was performed on PBMCs. The TCR was taken from a woman in her thirties in good health and CMV-seronegative. This sequence uses TRBV6-6 and TRBJ2-1, and perhaps TRBD1 as D gene, on 6 matching bases. The CDR3 has the sequence CASSSTTGYNEQFF. The DNA is as follows: TGTGCCAGCAGTTCAACCACAGGGTACAATGAGCAGTTCTTC.